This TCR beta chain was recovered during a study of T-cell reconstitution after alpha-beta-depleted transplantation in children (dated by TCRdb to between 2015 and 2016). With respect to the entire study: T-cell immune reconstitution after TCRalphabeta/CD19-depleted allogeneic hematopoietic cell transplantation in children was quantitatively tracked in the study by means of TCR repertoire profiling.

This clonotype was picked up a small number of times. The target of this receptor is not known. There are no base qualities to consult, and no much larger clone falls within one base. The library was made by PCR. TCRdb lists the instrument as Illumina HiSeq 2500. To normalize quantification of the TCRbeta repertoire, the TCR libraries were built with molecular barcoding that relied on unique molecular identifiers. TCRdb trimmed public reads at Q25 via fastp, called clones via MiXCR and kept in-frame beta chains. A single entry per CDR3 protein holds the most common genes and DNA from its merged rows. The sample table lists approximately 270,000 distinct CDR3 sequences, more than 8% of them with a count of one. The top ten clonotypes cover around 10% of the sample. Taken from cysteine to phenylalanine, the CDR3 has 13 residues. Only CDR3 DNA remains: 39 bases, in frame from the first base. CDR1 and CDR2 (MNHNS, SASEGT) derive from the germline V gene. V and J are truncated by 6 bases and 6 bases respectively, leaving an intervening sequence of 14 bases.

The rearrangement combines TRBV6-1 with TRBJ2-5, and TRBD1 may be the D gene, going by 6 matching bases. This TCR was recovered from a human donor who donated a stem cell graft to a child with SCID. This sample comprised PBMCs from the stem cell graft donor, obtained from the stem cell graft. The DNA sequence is TGTGCCAGCAGAATCGGACAGTTGAAGACCCAGTACTTC. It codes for CASRIGQLKTQYF.